This paragraph covers one T cell receptor (beta chain) sequence. This entry comes from a study of blood T cell repertoires in COVID-19. Study summary: The origin of the acute and convalescent COVID-19 samples was the United States, Italy and Spain. PBMCs, B-cell-depleted T cells, or T cells provided the cDNA or gDNA that made up the material.

Here immunoSEQ multiplex PCR was the method, and the copy in TCRdb shows in-frame clones only, minus some. This table holds some 200,000 clones, around 86% found once. CDR1 is LGHDT, CDR2 YNNKEL, per germline (reference sequence). Trimming shortened V by 1 base and J by 2 bases, and 8 bases separated the two germline ends. This CDR3 has 14 amino acids. The clonotype was recovered from a man aged 40-49 years with active or convalescent COVID-19. This chain uses TRBV3-1 (or the pseudogene TRBV3-2) with TRBJ1-2; D is ambiguous. The sample consisted of peripheral blood. The CDR3 here is CASSQGSGNYGYTF. The CDR3 DNA reads TGTGCCAGCAGCCAAGGGAGTGGAAACTATGGCTACACCTTC.